The clone carrying this TCR beta chain was recorded many times. The antigen is not known. This record comes from a study of T cells in Graves' hyperthyroidism and ophthalmopathy. RNA transcripts were the template for amplifying TCR beta CDR3 regions. First-round RT-PCR of the TCR CDR3 relied on the HTBI primer set. TCRdb re-called the multiplex PCR reads through MiXCR, storing one row per CDR3 protein. Counted here are a few hundred thousand distinct CDR3 sequences, roughly 15% occurring once; the ten biggest clones make up 13%. Study-level points and caveats: Blood also showed most of the thyroid clonotypes that were expanded above 0.001.

Diagnoses were made from clinical symptoms, serum measures (thyroxine and TRAb), thyroid ultrasound and orbital computed tomography. Sampled blood dates from first hyperthyroidism diagnosis, and it precedes any ophthalmopathy symptoms. This sample holds PBMCs from approximately 10 ml fresh peripheral blood. V gave up 5 bases and J gave up 0 bases, with 11 bases separating them. This CDR3 comprises 15 residues. Germline V lookup: CDR1 MDHEN, CDR2 SYDVKM. The specimen was blood. The chain couples TRBV28 to TRBJ1-5, with a weak D call TRBD1 (6 bases). This sequence was found in a woman aged 40 to 50 with Graves' hyperthyroidism that later progressed to Graves' ophthalmopathy. The CDR3 spells CASSAGHFSNQPQHF. CDR3 coding DNA: TGTGCCAGCAGTGCGGGACACTTTAGCAATCAGCCCCAGCATTTT.